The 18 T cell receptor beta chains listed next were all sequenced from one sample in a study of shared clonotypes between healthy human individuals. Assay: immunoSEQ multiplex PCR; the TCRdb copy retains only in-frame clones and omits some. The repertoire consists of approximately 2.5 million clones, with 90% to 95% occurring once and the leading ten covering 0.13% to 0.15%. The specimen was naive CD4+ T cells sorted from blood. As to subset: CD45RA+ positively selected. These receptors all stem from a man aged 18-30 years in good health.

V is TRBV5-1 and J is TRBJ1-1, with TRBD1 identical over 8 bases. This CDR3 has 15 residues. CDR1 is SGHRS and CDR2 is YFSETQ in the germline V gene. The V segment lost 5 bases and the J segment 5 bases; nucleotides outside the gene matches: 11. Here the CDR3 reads CASSYAGGARTEAFF. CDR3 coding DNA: TGCGCCAGCAGTTATGCAGGGGGCGCGAGGACTGAAGCTTTCTTT.

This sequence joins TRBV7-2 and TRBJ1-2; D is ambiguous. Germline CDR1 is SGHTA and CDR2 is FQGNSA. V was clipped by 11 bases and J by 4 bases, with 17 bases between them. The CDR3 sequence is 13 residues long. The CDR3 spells CAASMGPSYGYTF. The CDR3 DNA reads TGTGCCGCCAGCATGGGCCCATCCTATGGCTACACCTTC.

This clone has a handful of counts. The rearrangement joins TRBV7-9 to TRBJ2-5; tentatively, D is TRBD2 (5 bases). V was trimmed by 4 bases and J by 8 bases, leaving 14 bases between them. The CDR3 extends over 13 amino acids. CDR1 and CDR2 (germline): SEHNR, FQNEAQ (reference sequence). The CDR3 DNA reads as TGTGCCAGCAGCTCCCAGGCCCCGGGAACCCAGTACTTC. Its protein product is CASSSQAPGTQYF.

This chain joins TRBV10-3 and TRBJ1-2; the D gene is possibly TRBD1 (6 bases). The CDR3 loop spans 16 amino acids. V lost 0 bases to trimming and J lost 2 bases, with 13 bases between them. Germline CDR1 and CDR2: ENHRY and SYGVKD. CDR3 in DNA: TGTGCCATCAGTGAGTCGAAAACAGGGACCAACTATGGCTACACCTTC. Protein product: CAISESKTGTNYGYTF.

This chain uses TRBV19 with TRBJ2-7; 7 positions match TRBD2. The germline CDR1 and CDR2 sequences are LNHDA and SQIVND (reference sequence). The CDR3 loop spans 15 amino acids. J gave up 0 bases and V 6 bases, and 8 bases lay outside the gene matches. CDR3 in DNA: TGTGCCAGTAGGAACCCACGCGGGAGCTCCTACGAGCAGTACTTC. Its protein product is CASRNPRGSSYEQYF.

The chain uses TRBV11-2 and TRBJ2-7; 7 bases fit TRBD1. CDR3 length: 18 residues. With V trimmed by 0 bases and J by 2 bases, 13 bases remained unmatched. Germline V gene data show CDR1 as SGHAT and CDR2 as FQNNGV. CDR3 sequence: CASSLELPAGTDTYEQYF. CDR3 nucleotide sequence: TGTGCCAGCAGCTTAGAATTGCCGGCCGGGACAGACACCTACGAGCAGTACTTC. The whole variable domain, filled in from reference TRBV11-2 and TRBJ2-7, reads EAGVAQSPRYKIIEKRQSVAFWCNPISGHATLYWYQQILGQGPKLLIQFQNNGVVDDSQLPKDRFSAERLKGVDSTLKIQPAKLEDSAVYLCASSLELPAGTDTYEQYFGPGTRLTVT.

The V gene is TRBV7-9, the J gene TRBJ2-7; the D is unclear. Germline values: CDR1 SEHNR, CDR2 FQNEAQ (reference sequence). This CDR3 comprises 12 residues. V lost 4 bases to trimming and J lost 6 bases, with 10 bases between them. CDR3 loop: CASSSSIREQYF. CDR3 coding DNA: TGTGCCAGCAGCTCCTCCATACGCGAGCAGTACTTC.

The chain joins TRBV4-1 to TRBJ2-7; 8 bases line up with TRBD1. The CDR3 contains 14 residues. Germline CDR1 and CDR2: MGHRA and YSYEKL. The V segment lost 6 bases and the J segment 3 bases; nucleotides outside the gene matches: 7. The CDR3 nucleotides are TGCGCCAGCAGTTTCGACAGGGGCAGCTACGAGCAGTACTTC. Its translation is CASSFDRGSYEQYF.

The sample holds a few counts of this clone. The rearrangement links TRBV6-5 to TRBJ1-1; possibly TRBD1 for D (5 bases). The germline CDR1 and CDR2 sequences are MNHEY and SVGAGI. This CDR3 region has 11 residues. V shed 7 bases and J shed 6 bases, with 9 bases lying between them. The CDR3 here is CASKRGPEAFF. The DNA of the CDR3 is TGTGCCAGCAAACGGGGCCCTGAAGCTTTCTTT.

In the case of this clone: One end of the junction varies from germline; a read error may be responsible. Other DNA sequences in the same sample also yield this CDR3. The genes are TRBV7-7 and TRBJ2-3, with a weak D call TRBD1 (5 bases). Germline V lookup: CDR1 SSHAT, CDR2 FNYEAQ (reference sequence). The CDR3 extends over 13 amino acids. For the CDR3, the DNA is TGTGCTAGCAGCTCGACAGGCACAGATACGCAGTATTTT. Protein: CASSSTGTDTQYF. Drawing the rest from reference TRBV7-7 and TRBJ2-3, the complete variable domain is GAGVSQSPRYKVTKRGQDVTLRCDPISSHATLYWYQQALGQGPEFLTYFNYEAQPDKSGLPSDRFSAERPEGSISTLTIQRTEQRDSAMYRCASSSTGTDTQYFGPGTRLTVL.

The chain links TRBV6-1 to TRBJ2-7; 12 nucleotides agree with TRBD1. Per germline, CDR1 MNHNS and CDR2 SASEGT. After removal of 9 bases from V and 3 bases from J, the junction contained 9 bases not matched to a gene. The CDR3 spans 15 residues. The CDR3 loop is CASRYGTGGLYEQYF. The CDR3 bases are TGTGCCAGTAGATACGGGACAGGGGGCCTCTACGAGCAGTACTTC.

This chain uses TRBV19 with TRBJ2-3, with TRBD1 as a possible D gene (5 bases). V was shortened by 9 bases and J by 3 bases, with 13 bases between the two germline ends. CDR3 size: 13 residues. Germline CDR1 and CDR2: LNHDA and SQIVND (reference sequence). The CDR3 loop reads CASEDKLTDTQYF. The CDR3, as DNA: TGTGCCAGCGAGGACAAATTAACAGATACGCAGTATTTT. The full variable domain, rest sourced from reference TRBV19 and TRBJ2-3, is DGGITQSPKYLFRKEGQNVTLSCEQNLNHDAMYWYRQDPGQGLRLIYYSQIVNDFQKGDIAEGYSVSREKKESFPLTVTSAQKNPTAFYLCASEDKLTDTQYFGPGTRLTVL.

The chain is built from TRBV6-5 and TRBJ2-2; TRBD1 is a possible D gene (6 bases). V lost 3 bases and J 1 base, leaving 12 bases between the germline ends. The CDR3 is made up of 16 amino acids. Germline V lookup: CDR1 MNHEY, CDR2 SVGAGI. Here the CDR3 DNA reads TGTGCCAGCAGTTATACCGACAGGAAGAACACCGGGGAGCTGTTTTTT. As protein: CASSYTDRKNTGELFF.

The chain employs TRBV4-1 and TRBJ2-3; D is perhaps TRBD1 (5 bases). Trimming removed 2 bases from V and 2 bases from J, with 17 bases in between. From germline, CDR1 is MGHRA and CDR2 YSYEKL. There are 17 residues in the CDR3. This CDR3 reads CASSQSVGAGFTDTQYF. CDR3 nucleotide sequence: TGCGCCAGCAGCCAATCTGTTGGGGCAGGCTTCACAGATACGCAGTATTTT.

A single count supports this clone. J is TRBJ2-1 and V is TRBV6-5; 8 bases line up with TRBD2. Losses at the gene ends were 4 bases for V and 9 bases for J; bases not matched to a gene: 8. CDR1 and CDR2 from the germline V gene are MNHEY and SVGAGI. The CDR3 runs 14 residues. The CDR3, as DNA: TGTGCCAGCAGTTCAACGGGAGGGCCTAGTGAGCAGTTCTTC. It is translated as CASSSTGGPSEQFF.

CDR3 protein: CASSRLRDRQGEKLFF. For the CDR3, the DNA is TGTGCCAGTAGCCGACTCCGGGACCGCCAAGGGGAAAAACTGTTTTTT. V is TRBV19 and J is TRBJ1-4; the D gene is possibly TRBD1 (5 bases). Trimming shortened V by 6 bases and J by 8 bases, and 22 bases separated the two germline ends. Germline V gene lookup returns CDR1 LNHDA and CDR2 SQIVND (reference sequence). The CDR3 sequence is 16 residues long. Drawing the rest from reference TRBV19 and TRBJ1-4, the complete variable domain is DGGITQSPKYLFRKEGQNVTLSCEQNLNHDAMYWYRQDPGQGLRLIYYSQIVNDFQKGDIAEGYSVSREKKESFPLTVTSAQKNPTAFYLCASSRLRDRQGEKLFFGSGTQLSVL.

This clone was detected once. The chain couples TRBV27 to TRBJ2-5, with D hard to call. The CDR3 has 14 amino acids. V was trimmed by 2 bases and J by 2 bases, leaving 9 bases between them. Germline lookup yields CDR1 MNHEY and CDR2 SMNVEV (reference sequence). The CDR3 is CASSLEGDQETQYF. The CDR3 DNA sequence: TGTGCCAGCAGTTTAGAAGGTGATCAAGAGACCCAGTACTTC.

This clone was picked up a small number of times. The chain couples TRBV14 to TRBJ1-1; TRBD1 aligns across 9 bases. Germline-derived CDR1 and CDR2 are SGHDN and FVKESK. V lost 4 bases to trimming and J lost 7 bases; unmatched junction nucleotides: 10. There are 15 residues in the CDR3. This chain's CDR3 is CASSRSGQGQGEAFF. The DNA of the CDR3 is TGTGCCAGCAGCCGATCCGGACAGGGGCAAGGTGAAGCTTTCTTT.